The clone carrying this T cell receptor (beta chain) was counted a single time. The antigen remains undetermined. The entry originates in a study of cytomegalovirus exposure and HLA in healthy donors. General study results and limits: A list of 150 to 200 TCR beta chains associated with cytomegalovirus was given. A further, later analysis showed that HLA-associated TCR beta chains (compared with equally common others) were more clonally expanded.

V lost 5 bases, J lost 5 bases, and 13 bases lay in between. This CDR3 comprises 13 residues. Germline V gives CDR1 SGHAT, CDR2 FQNNGV. The PCR made use of 60 Vbeta and 13 Jbeta primers. This table comes from immunoSEQ multiplex PCR, and its TCRdb copy is limited to in-frame clones, with some not included. The data contain approximately 170,000 clones, 82% of them singletons. The sequencing input was PBMCs. This sequence joins TRBV11-2 and TRBJ2-7; a weak D match, TRBD2 (5 bases). This receptor was identified in a male donor in good health and CMV-seronegative. The CDR3 DNA sequence: TGTGCCAGCAGCCTGAGGGAGAAGGACGAGCAGTACTTC. This codes for CASSLREKDEQYF. The variable domain in full, with the rest retrieved from reference TRBV11-2 and TRBJ2-7, is EAGVAQSPRYKIIEKRQSVAFWCNPISGHATLYWYQQILGQGPKLLIQFQNNGVVDDSQLPKDRFSAERLKGVDSTLKIQPAKLEDSAVYLCASSLREKDEQYFGPGTRLTVT.